The TCR beta chain described here comes from a study of blood T cell repertoires in COVID-19. About the study: In each case, the material was cDNA or gDNA derived from T cells, B-cell-depleted T cells, or PBMCs.

The CDR3 sequence is 13 residues long. Germline values: CDR1 MDHEN, CDR2 SYDVKM. With 6 bases clipped from V and 4 bases from J, the junction kept 5 bases outside the gene matches. Per the study methods: Estimates of nucleated cell counts were drawn from the amplification of reference gene primers. Clones were read by immunoSEQ multiplex PCR, and TCRdb kept only the in-frame ones, dropping some. V, J and clone size were drawn from that table, and D and trimming were deduced from the DNA. The table shows roughly 340,000 clones, with roughly nine tenths occurring only once. The sequence derives from a woman aged 30 to 39 with COVID-19, enrolled during active disease. Input material: peripheral blood. V gene TRBV28 combines with J gene TRBJ1-2; 7 bases match TRBD1. The CDR3 nucleotides are TGTGCCAGCAGCCTGACAGGGATCTATGGCTACACCTTC. Translation: CASSLTGIYGYTF.